These 31 T cell receptor beta chains originate from one sample sequenced in a study of blood T cell repertoires in COVID-19. The data were produced by immunoSEQ multiplex PCR, yet TCRdb's version contains in-frame clones alone and is incomplete. Among tens of thousands of clones, about 89% were seen once, and the ten largest hold roughly 8%. Sequencing was performed on peripheral blood. These receptor sequences come from a man in his fifties with active COVID-19.

The chain employs TRBV27 and TRBJ2-1; the D is unclear. The ends were cut back, 3 bases at V and 10 bases at J, with 16 bases in the middle. Germline values: CDR1 MNHEY, CDR2 SMNVEV (reference sequence). This CDR3 region has 14 residues. The CDR3 bases are TGTGCCAGCAGTTTGGTGACACCCTACGAGGAGCAGTTCTTC. Translating it yields CASSLVTPYEEQFF.

A few counts support this clone. The chain recombines TRBV3-1 (or the pseudogene TRBV3-2) with TRBJ2-5; 11 positions agree with TRBD2. Germline trimming cut 2 bases from V and 1 base from J; bases unmatched to any gene: 6. The CDR3 is 17 residues long. Per germline, CDR1 LGHDT and CDR2 YNNKEL (reference sequence). CDR3 in DNA: TGTGCCAGCAGCCAATTAGCGGGGGGGCAGGGCCAAGAGACCCAGTACTTC. Encoded protein: CASSQLAGGQGQETQYF.

V is TRBV5-4 and J is TRBJ1-2, with TRBD1 matching 8 bases. The CDR3 consists of 14 residues. Germline V gives CDR1 SGHNT, CDR2 YYREEE (reference sequence). V lost 0 bases, J lost 2 bases, and 0 bases stayed unmatched. For the CDR3, the DNA is TGTGCCAGCAGCTTGGGACAGGGGAACTATGGCTACACCTTC. Translated, it gives CASSLGQGNYGYTF.

This rearrangement joins TRBV4-3 to TRBJ1-6; D is ambiguous. The CDR3 has 16 residues. Deletions cut 1 base from V and 0 bases from J, with 7 bases between. The germline V gene encodes CDR1 LGHNA and CDR2 YSLEER. CDR3 residues: CASSQAPSSYNSPLHF. CDR3 in DNA: TGCGCCAGCAGCCAAGCCCCGAGCTCCTATAATTCACCCCTCCACTTT.

V gene TRBV5-1 combines with J gene TRBJ1-2; D remains unclear. V was trimmed by 0 bases and J by 0 bases, leaving 6 bases between them. The CDR3 totals 14 residues. The V gene's germline CDR1 is SGHRS and CDR2 YFSETQ. CDR3 DNA sequence: TGCGCCAGCAGCTTGGCCGTAGCTAACTATGGCTACACCTTC. Residues: CASSLAVANYGYTF. The complete variable domain, with remaining parts taken from reference TRBV5-1 and TRBJ1-2, reads KAGVTQTPRYLIKTRGQQVTLSCSPISGHRSVSWYQQTPGQGLQFLFEYFSETQRNKGNFPGRFSGRQFSNSRSEMNVSTLELGDSALYLCASSLAVANYGYTFGSGTRLTVV.

The chain couples TRBV9 to TRBJ1-1; tentatively, D is TRBD1 (5 bases). Germline assignment: CDR1 SGDLS and CDR2 YYNGEE. Trimming cost V 4 bases and J 3 bases, with 22 bases left between them. The CDR3 sequence is 17 residues long. CDR3 nucleotides: TGTGCCAGCAGCCCCTCAACGGGGCGGGGGTCGGACACTGAAGCTTTCTTT. It translates to CASSPSTGRGSDTEAFF.

V and J are TRBV18 and TRBJ1-2, with D maybe TRBD1 (5 bases). V lost 6 bases and J 6 bases, leaving 14 bases between the germline ends. Germline values: CDR1 KGHSH, CDR2 LQKENI. The CDR3 is 13 residues long. In nucleotides, the CDR3 is TGTGCCAGCTCGGCTCTAGGAGGGGATGGCTACACCTTC. Translated, it gives CASSALGGDGYTF.

The gene calls are TRBV27 and TRBJ2-7, with D perhaps matching TRBD2 (5 bases). V lost 3 bases and J 5 bases, leaving 8 bases between the germline ends. The germline CDR1 and CDR2 sequences are MNHEY and SMNVEV (reference sequence). The CDR3 extends over 12 amino acids. Written as DNA, the CDR3 is TGTGCCAGCAGTTTCGGAGGCAACGAGCAGTACTTC. Protein sequence: CASSFGGNEQYF.

V gene TRBV28 combines with J gene TRBJ1-2; the D gene is possibly TRBD1 (6 bases). This CDR3 is 15 amino acids long. Germline lookup yields CDR1 MDHEN and CDR2 SYDVKM. V was clipped by 8 bases and J by 6 bases, with 22 bases between them. The CDR3 coding sequence is TGTGCCAGCCGTCTCTCGGGACAAACTAAGGATGGCTACACCTTC. Translating gives CASRLSGQTKDGYTF.

About this clone: The identical CDR3 is also encoded by other nucleotide sequences in the sample. The chain carries TRBV5-1 and TRBJ1-1; tentative D call: TRBD1 (6 bases). The germline CDR1 and CDR2 sequences are SGHRS and YFSETQ. The CDR3 has 14 amino acids. V was pared by 0 bases and J by 1 base, with 7 bases between. CDR3 DNA sequence: TGCGCCAGCAGCTTGGGGGGACAGAACACTGAAGCTTTCTTT. It specifies CASSLGGQNTEAFF.

This chain joins TRBV7-8 and TRBJ2-7, with 7 bases lining up with TRBD2. Germline V gene lookup returns CDR1 SGHVS and CDR2 FQNEAQ. The ends lost 4 bases at V and 4 bases at J; junction bases unmatched: 7. This CDR3 spans 14 amino acids. CDR3 in DNA: TGTGCCAGCAGCTGGGGAGGGCCAGGGTACGAGCAGTACTTC. Its protein is CASSWGGPGYEQYF.

The V and J genes are TRBV7-3 and TRBJ2-7, with 8 positions matching TRBD2. Germline assignment: CDR1 SGHTA and CDR2 FQGTGA. V gave up 2 bases and J gave up 5 bases; unmatched junction bases: 5. The CDR3 is 14 amino acids. CDR3 DNA: TGTGCCAGCAGCTTAGAGGGAGCGGGAGACGAGCAGTACTTC. It specifies CASSLEGAGDEQYF.

This clone has just one count. The genes are TRBV9 and TRBJ2-1; D not certain. Trimming cost V 0 bases and J 8 bases, with 6 bases left between them. CDR3 length equals 12 residues. Germline CDR1 SGDLS, CDR2 YYNGEE. The DNA for the CDR3 is TGTGCCAGCAGCGTAGTAACGGATGAGCAGTTCTTC. It yields the protein CASSVVTDEQFF.

V is TRBV25-1 and J is TRBJ2-3, with 7 nucleotides matching TRBD2. V trimming: 8 bases; J trimming: 0 bases; junction bases outside the gene matches: 5. This CDR3 region has 14 residues. The germline gives CDR1 MGHDK, CDR2 SYGVNS. CDR3 sequence (DNA): TGTGCCAGCCGCGGGAGACTAAGCACAGATACGCAGTATTTT. Translating gives CASRGRLSTDTQYF. The full variable domain, its missing parts supplied by reference TRBV25-1 and TRBJ2-3, is EADIYQTPRYLVIGTGKKITLECSQTMGHDKMYWYQQDPGMELHLIHYSYGVNSTEKGDLSSESTVSRIRTEHFPLTLESARPSHTSQYLCASRGRLSTDTQYFGPGTRLTVL.

The chain is built from TRBV11-2 and TRBJ2-7; TRBD1 matches at 7 bases. V gave up 4 bases and J gave up 1 base; unmatched junction bases: 10. There are 16 residues in the CDR3. CDR1 and CDR2 from the germline V gene are SGHAT and FQNNGV. The CDR3 region is CASSSTSYRGSYEQYF. The CDR3, as DNA: TGTGCCAGCAGCTCTACCTCTTACAGGGGTTCCTACGAGCAGTACTTC.

The CDR3 nucleotides are TGCAGCGTGTACCCTGCCCAGAACTATGGCTACACCTTC. Translating it yields CSVYPAQNYGYTF. V usage is TRBV29-1 and J usage is TRBJ1-2; D not certain. Germline CDR1 and CDR2: SQVTM and ANQGSEA. The CDR3 covers 13 residues. Trimming removed 6 bases from V and 2 bases from J, with 13 bases in between.

V and J are TRBV6-6 and TRBJ2-2, with 8 bases identical to TRBD1. V was pared by 5 bases and J by 0 bases, with 2 bases of the junction left unmatched. The germline V gene has CDR1 MNHNY and CDR2 SVGAGI (reference sequence). The CDR3 spans 15 residues. The CDR3: CASSKTGANTGELFF. CDR3 DNA sequence: TGTGCCAGCAGTAAGACAGGGGCGAACACCGGGGAGCTGTTTTTT.

In DNA, the CDR3 is TGTGCCAGCAGTTACGGCGGGGAAACCCAGTACTTC. Its protein product is CASSYGGETQYF. The V call is TRBV6-6, the J call TRBJ2-5; TRBD2 might be the D (6 bases). Looked up from germline, CDR1 is MNHNY and CDR2 is SVGAGI (reference sequence). The CDR3 extends over 12 amino acids. V lost 2 bases to trimming and J lost 8 bases, with 9 bases between them.

This clone has a single count. This chain links TRBV11-2 with TRBJ1-5; D not certain. Trimming stripped 1 base from V and 7 bases from J, with 5 bases between. Looked up from germline, CDR1 is SGHAT and CDR2 is FQNNGV. This CDR3 is built from 12 residues. The DNA for the CDR3 is TGTGCCAGCAGCTTAGCGAGCCAGCCCCAGCATTTT. As protein: CASSLASQPQHF.

The gene calls are TRBV6-6 and TRBJ2-7, with D possibly being TRBD1 (5 bases). V was shortened by 5 bases and J by 6 bases, with 8 bases between the two germline ends. From germline, CDR1 is MNHNY and CDR2 SVGAGI (reference sequence). The CDR3 has 11 amino acids. The CDR3 loop is CASSADSEQYF. In nucleotides, the CDR3 is TGTGCCAGCAGTGCTGACAGCGAGCAGTACTTC.

The chain employs TRBV6-2 or TRBV6-3 and TRBJ2-7; D unresolved. V shed 6 bases and J shed 6 bases, with 15 bases lying between them. The CDR3 has 13 residues. Germline values: CDR1 MNHEY, CDR2 SVGEGT. CDR3 nucleotide sequence: TGTGCCAGCAGCGGAAATGACCGGGTCGAGCAGTACTTC. Translation: CASSGNDRVEQYF.

The rearrangement uses TRBV30 and TRBJ1-5; unclear D gene. Germline V gene lookup returns CDR1 GTSNPN and CDR2 SVGIG (reference sequence). This CDR3 comprises 14 residues. Between the trimmed V and J ends, which lost 4 bases and 2 bases, there was a span of 12 bases. The CDR3, as DNA: TGTGCCTGGAATAACCTTCAGGGCAATCAGCCCCAGCATTTT. The encoded protein is CAWNNLQGNQPQHF.

This clone was counted a single time. The genes are TRBV7-9 and TRBJ2-3, with 7 bases lining up with TRBD2. After removal of 5 bases from V and 2 bases from J, the junction contained 10 bases not matched to a gene. CDR3 length: 16 residues. Germline-derived CDR1 and CDR2 are SEHNR and FQNEAQ (reference sequence). The CDR3 region has the DNA TGTGCCAGCAGCCCCTCATGGGGGGGGTACACAGATACGCAGTATTTT. As protein: CASSPSWGGYTDTQYF.

V and J are TRBV5-6 and TRBJ1-5, with 7 nucleotides matching TRBD1. The CDR3 is 18 amino acids. CDR1 and CDR2 (germline): SGHDT, YYEEEE. Trimming cost V 0 bases and J 5 bases; bases outside gene matches: 14. CDR3 region: CASSLAFRDREIDQPQHF. The CDR3 DNA sequence: TGTGCCAGCAGCTTGGCCTTTCGCGACAGGGAGATTGATCAGCCCCAGCATTTT.

V and J are TRBV18 and TRBJ1-4; 7 positions agree with TRBD1. This CDR3 region has 14 residues. The V gene's germline CDR1 is KGHSH and CDR2 LQKENI. V lost 1 base, J lost 5 bases, and 1 base stayed unmatched. The DNA of the CDR3 is TGTGCCAGCTCACCACGACAGGGAAATGAAAAACTGTTTTTT. Its protein product is CASSPRQGNEKLFF. The full variable domain, with the rest looked up from reference TRBV18 and TRBJ1-4, is NAGVMQNPRHLVRRRGQEARLRCSPMKGHSHVYWYRQLPEEGLKFMVYLQKENIIDESGMPKERFSAEFPKEGPSILRIQQVVRGDSAAYFCASSPRQGNEKLFFGSGTQLSVL.

The gene calls are TRBV9 and TRBJ2-5, with D perhaps matching TRBD2 (5 bases). Germline CDR1 is SGDLS and CDR2 is YYNGEE. V was cut by 0 bases and J by 4 bases, with 19 bases left in between. The CDR3 covers 17 residues. CDR3 in amino acids: CASSVGPGSEGRETQYF. The CDR3 nucleotides read TGTGCCAGCAGCGTAGGTCCTGGGTCCGAGGGAAGAGAGACCCAGTACTTC.

The gene calls are TRBV6-5 and TRBJ1-5; a weak D match, TRBD1 (5 bases). This CDR3 spans 14 amino acids. CDR1 and CDR2 (germline): MNHEY, SVGAGI. The V gene lost 8 bases and the J gene lost 0 bases, with 11 bases spanning the gap. Written as DNA, the CDR3 is TGTGCCAGCTTCCCAGGGAATAGCAATCAGCCCCAGCATTTT. Translated, it gives CASFPGNSNQPQHF.

This clone was observed a few times. The CDR3 is CAGRQGVESPLHF. The DNA of the CDR3 is TGTGCCGGGAGACAGGGGGTTGAATCACCCCTCCACTTT. The chain is built from TRBV6-6 and TRBJ1-6, with 9 nucleotides matching TRBD1. Looked up from germline, CDR1 is MNHNY and CDR2 is SVGAGI (reference sequence). After removal of 11 bases from V and 10 bases from J, the junction contained 9 bases not matched to a gene. The CDR3 runs to 13 residues.

The gene calls are TRBV30 and TRBJ1-2; no firm D call. Germline loops: CDR1 GTSNPN, CDR2 SVGIG (reference sequence). The CDR3 spans 13 residues. The V and J ends lost 2 bases and 0 bases respectively, with 7 bases between them. The CDR3 DNA sequence: TGTGCCTGGAGTCTATCCACTAACTATGGCTACACCTTC. The encoded protein is CAWSLSTNYGYTF.

In this sample, this clone turned up once. The chain joins TRBV27 to TRBJ1-6; D is undetermined. This CDR3 has 14 amino acids. The germline CDR1 and CDR2 sequences are MNHEY and SMNVEV (reference sequence). The V end lost 3 bases, the J end lost 10 bases, and 13 bases lay between the germline ends. In DNA, the CDR3 is TGTGCCAGCAGTTTCAATGGGCACGAGTCACCCCTCCACTTT. This gives the protein CASSFNGHESPLHF.

This clone was counted a few times. In DNA, the CDR3 is TGTGCCAGCTCACCAATTCAGGGGACGAGCTCCTATAATTCACCCCTCCACTTT. Its protein product is CASSPIQGTSSYNSPLHF. V gene TRBV18 combines with J gene TRBJ1-6; a weak D match, TRBD1 (6 bases). CDR3 length: 18 amino acids. The V and J ends lost 2 bases and 0 bases respectively, with 14 bases between them. Germline-derived CDR1 and CDR2 are KGHSH and LQKENI.